The TCR beta chain under discussion was sequenced for a study of T cell repertoires in cytomegalovirus infection. The CDR3 sequence is 14 residues long. V lost 3 bases and J 6 bases, leaving 18 bases between the germline ends. From germline, CDR1 is DFQATT and CDR2 SNEGSKA (reference sequence). Each CDR3 protein gets one entry after TCRdb re-called the reads with MiXCR. The sample has 230,000 or so distinct CDR3 sequences, 17% seen once; the top ten hold around 43%. This chain connects TRBV20-1 to TRBJ2-7, with D perhaps matching TRBD1 (5 bases). This TCR was sampled from a human donor in good health (CMV status not recorded). Some clones in this sample may be carry-over from other donors' samples. Sequencing was performed on CD8+ T cells from PBMCs. CDR3 DNA: TGCAGTGCTAGTCCCAGGGTCCTGGCCTCCGAGCAGTACTTC. Amino acid sequence: CSASPRVLASEQYF.